The next 5 T cell receptor beta chains were all read from a single sample in a study of control samples from healthy donors and cancer patients. Clones were read by immunoSEQ multiplex PCR, and TCRdb kept only the in-frame ones, dropping some. The data show some 57,000 clones, almost 96% seen once. Material for sequencing was blood. Receptors originate from a woman younger than 45 in good health.

This chain connects TRBV5-4 to TRBJ2-5; TRBD1 matches 10 bases. Per germline, CDR1 SGHNT and CDR2 YYREEE (reference sequence). With 4 bases clipped from V and 4 bases from J, the junction kept 7 bases outside the gene matches. The CDR3 covers 15 residues. The CDR3 bases are TGTGCCAGCAGCCCCGGGACAGGGGAGGGAGAGACCCAGTACTTC. It codes for CASSPGTGEGETQYF.

J is TRBJ2-6 and V is TRBV7-9; D call uncertain. The CDR3 is made up of 14 amino acids. The germline CDR1 and CDR2 sequences are SEHNR and FQNEAQ (reference sequence). V was pared by 5 bases and J by 0 bases, with 5 bases between. The CDR3 coding sequence is TGTGCCAGCAGCGGGAACTCTGGGGCCAACGTCCTGACTTTC. It translates to CASSGNSGANVLTF.

The chain recombines TRBV9 with TRBJ2-1; TRBD2 matches at 8 bases. The CDR3 totals 15 residues. J was trimmed by 0 bases and V by 2 bases; bases with no gene match: 1. The germline V gene encodes CDR1 SGDLS and CDR2 YYNGEE. The CDR3 region is CASSVLAGSYNEQFF. Written as DNA, the CDR3 is TGTGCCAGCAGCGTCCTAGCGGGCTCCTACAATGAGCAGTTCTTC.

The chain links TRBV15 to TRBJ2-1; the match to TRBD1 covers 9 bases. The V segment lost 5 bases and the J segment 2 bases; nucleotides outside the gene matches: 7. Looked up from germline, CDR1 is LNHNV and CDR2 is YYDKDF (reference sequence). The CDR3 runs 16 residues. DNA for the CDR3: TGTGCCACCAGCGAAAGGGACAGGGAGACCTACAATGAGCAGTTCTTC. It specifies CATSERDRETYNEQFF.

V gene TRBV27 combines with J gene TRBJ2-1, with D tentatively TRBD2 (6 bases). Germline V gene lookup returns CDR1 MNHEY and CDR2 SMNVEV (reference sequence). Between the trimmed V and J ends, which lost 3 bases and 9 bases, there was a span of 12 bases. The CDR3 is made up of 13 amino acids. CDR3 sequence: CASSFTGLGEQFF. CDR3 nucleotide sequence: TGTGCCAGCAGTTTTACGGGACTGGGTGAGCAGTTCTTC.